Below, 23 T cell receptor beta chains from the same sample are listed, as sequenced in a study of blood T cell repertoires in COVID-19. The protocol was immunoSEQ multiplex PCR, while the TCRdb copy is restricted to in-frame clones and leaves out a portion. The data contain 200,000 or so clones, about 80% of them seen just once; the ten biggest clones take up about 6.9%. Sequencing was carried out using peripheral blood. The receptor set was obtained from a human donor with acute or convalescent COVID-19. The donor label of this sample is uncertain.

The chain employs TRBV7-2 and TRBJ2-3, with 8 bases matching TRBD2. V lost 1 base, J lost 0 bases, and 9 bases stayed unmatched. Germline V gene sequence: CDR1 SGHTA, CDR2 FQGNSA. The CDR3 contains 18 residues. The CDR3 loop is CASSLGISGRPSTDTQYF. The DNA of the CDR3 is TGTGCCAGCAGCTTAGGAATCAGCGGGAGACCCAGCACAGATACGCAGTATTTT. Using reference TRBV7-2 and TRBJ2-3 for the parts outside the CDR3, the full variable domain is GAGVSQSPSNKVTEKGKDVELRCDPISGHTALYWYRQSLGQGLEFLIYFQGNSAPDKSGLPSDRFSAERTGGSVSTLTIQRTQQEDSAVYLCASSLGISGRPSTDTQYFGPGTRLTVL.

J is TRBJ2-7 and V is TRBV18; 12 nucleotides match TRBD2. CDR1 and CDR2 (germline): KGHSH, LQKENI. There are 17 residues in the CDR3. V lost 5 bases and J lost 5; bases outside the gene matches: 13. CDR3 sequence: CASSSGLAGGRLNEQYF. In nucleotides, the CDR3 is TGTGCCAGCTCATCGGGGCTAGCGGGAGGGCGTCTCAACGAGCAGTACTTC. Combining the CDR3 with reference TRBV18 and TRBJ2-7 gives the whole variable domain NAGVMQNPRHLVRRRGQEARLRCSPMKGHSHVYWYRQLPEEGLKFMVYLQKENIIDESGMPKERFSAEFPKEGPSILRIQQVVRGDSAAYFCASSSGLAGGRLNEQYFGPGTRLTVT.

This chain joins TRBV10-3 and TRBJ1-5; 7 nucleotides match TRBD1. CDR1 ENHRY and CDR2 SYGVKD come from the germline V gene. V was pared by 2 bases and J by 3 bases, with 4 bases of the junction left unmatched. There are 15 residues in the CDR3. The CDR3 bases are TGTGCCATCAGTGAGCCAGACAGGGCCAATCAGCCCCAGCATTTT. Translation gives CAISEPDRANQPQHF.

The chain couples TRBV25-1 to TRBJ1-2; D may be TRBD1 (5 bases). This CDR3 has 15 residues. CDR1 MGHDK and CDR2 SYGVNS come from the germline V gene. V lost 3 bases and J 3 bases, leaving 14 bases between the germline ends. CDR3 sequence: CASSDVGGNYYGYTF. CDR3 coding DNA: TGTGCCAGCAGTGATGTCGGGGGGAACTACTATGGCTACACCTTC.

The chain is built from TRBV28 and TRBJ1-3; tentative D call: TRBD1 (5 bases). Germline V gene data show CDR1 as MDHEN and CDR2 as SYDVKM. Trimming pared 4 bases from V and 4 bases from J, leaving 14 bases between. CDR3 length equals 15 residues. The CDR3 is CASSYGARFGNTIYF. CDR3 bases: TGTGCCAGCAGTTATGGGGCGAGATTCGGAAACACCATATATTTT.

This chain uses TRBV27 with TRBJ1-3, with 7 bases aligning to TRBD1. The CDR3 runs to 15 residues. Germline-derived CDR1 and CDR2 are MNHEY and SMNVEV (reference sequence). The junction had 6 bases not matched to a gene; V was cut back by 4 bases and J by 3 bases. The CDR3 sequence: CASSSDRVNGNTIYF. In nucleotides, the CDR3 is TGTGCCAGCAGTTCTGACAGGGTGAATGGAAACACCATATATTTT.

The chain's CDR3 is CASSPPGQGNYGYTF. The CDR3, as DNA: TGTGCCAGCAGCCCCCCGGGACAGGGGAACTATGGCTACACCTTC. This chain uses TRBV28 with TRBJ1-2; 10 nucleotides match TRBD1. In germline, CDR1 is MDHEN, CDR2 SYDVKM. CDR3 size: 15 residues. V lost 6 bases and J lost 2; bases outside the gene matches: 6.

V and J are TRBV19 and TRBJ1-1; D gene unclear. The V gene's germline CDR1 is LNHDA and CDR2 SQIVND (reference sequence). Trimming stripped 2 bases from V and 3 bases from J, with 7 bases between. The CDR3 is 13 residues long. The CDR3 is CASSIQVDTEAFF. The CDR3 DNA follows: TGTGCCAGTAGTATACAGGTGGACACTGAAGCTTTCTTT.

The CDR3: CASSSEGRSPLHF. The CDR3, as DNA: TGTGCCAGCAGTTCAGAGGGTCGCTCACCCCTCCACTTT. The V and J genes are TRBV6-5 and TRBJ1-6, with D uncertain. V lost 4 bases and J 10 bases, leaving 11 bases between the germline ends. The CDR3 totals 13 residues. Germline CDR1 reads MNHEY; CDR2 reads SVGAGI.

The chain uses TRBV11-3 and TRBJ2-2; 8 bases are shared with TRBD2. V shed 4 bases and J 1 base; nucleotides not matched to a gene: 5. Germline assignment: CDR1 SGHNT and CDR2 YENEEA. The CDR3 length is 16 residues. The CDR3 region is CASSSRLAGNTGELFF. CDR3 nucleotides: TGTGCCAGCAGCTCCCGGCTAGCGGGGAACACCGGGGAGCTGTTTTTT.

The chain combines TRBV29-1 with TRBJ2-1, with 8 bases aligning to TRBD2. There are 17 residues in the CDR3. V lost 6 bases, J lost 0 bases, and 13 bases stayed unmatched. In germline, CDR1 is SQVTM, CDR2 ANQGSEA. For the CDR3, the DNA is TGCAGCGTCGCCGAAGCGGGAGTAACGAGCTCCTACAATGAGCAGTTCTTC. Translation: CSVAEAGVTSSYNEQFF.

The chain is built from TRBV3-1 (or the pseudogene TRBV3-2) and TRBJ2-1; a possible D gene is TRBD1 (5 bases). This CDR3 region has 11 residues. Germline CDR1 LGHDT, CDR2 YNNKEL (reference sequence). Trimming left V 10 bases short and J 8 bases short, with 12 bases between. The CDR3 nucleotides read TGTGCCACCATGATGGGGCATGAGCAGTTCTTC. Amino acids: CATMMGHEQFF.

The rearrangement joins TRBV7-3 to TRBJ1-4; 7 nucleotides line up with TRBD1. The germline V gene encodes CDR1 SGHTA and CDR2 FQGTGA. The CDR3 runs to 15 residues. After removal of 1 base from V and 9 bases from J, the junction contained 8 bases not matched to a gene. In DNA form, the CDR3 reads TGTGCCAGCAGCTTAAATGCAGGGGGAAGCCAAAAACTGTTTTTT. It specifies CASSLNAGGSQKLFF. Looking up the rest from reference TRBV7-3 and TRBJ1-4 gives the full variable domain: GAGVSQTPSNKVTEKGKYVELRCDPISGHTALYWYRQSLGQGPEFLIYFQGTGAADDSGLPNDRFFAVRPEGSVSTLKIQRTERGDSAVYLCASSLNAGGSQKLFFGSGTQLSVL.

The rearrangement joins TRBV15 to TRBJ1-5; D is perhaps TRBD1 (6 bases). Trimming left V 0 bases short and J 3 bases short, with 9 bases between. The germline V gene has CDR1 LNHNV and CDR2 YYDKDF (reference sequence). The CDR3 extends over 15 amino acids. The CDR3 bases are TGTGCCACCAGCAGAGACGACAGGAACAATCAGCCCCAGCATTTT. Residues: CATSRDDRNNQPQHF.

V is TRBV5-1 and J is TRBJ2-1; D is unresolved. V shed 0 bases and J shed 8 bases, with 15 bases lying between them. The germline gives CDR1 SGHRS, CDR2 YFSETQ. This CDR3 contains 15 residues. In nucleotides, the CDR3 is TGCGCCAGCAGCTTGGGTCTCCAGAACGTCGATGAGCAGTTCTTC. Translated, it gives CASSLGLQNVDEQFF. Full variable domain (outside the CDR3, taken from reference TRBV5-1 and TRBJ2-1): KAGVTQTPRYLIKTRGQQVTLSCSPISGHRSVSWYQQTPGQGLQFLFEYFSETQRNKGNFPGRFSGRQFSNSRSEMNVSTLELGDSALYLCASSLGLQNVDEQFFGPGTRLTVL.

This sequence joins TRBV11-2 and TRBJ2-1; TRBD2 agrees at 12 bases. This CDR3 is 14 amino acids long. Per the germline V gene, CDR1 is SGHAT and CDR2 is FQNNGV. J lost 7 bases, V lost 5 bases, and 3 bases had no gene match. CDR3 in DNA: TGTGCCAGCAGCCTAGCGGGAGGGCCAAATGAGCAGTTCTTC. This encodes CASSLAGGPNEQFF.

V usage is TRBV19 and J usage is TRBJ2-1; 10 bases line up with TRBD2. There are 16 residues in the CDR3. Trimming at V came to 3 bases and at J to 7 bases, leaving 9 bases not matched to a gene. The V gene's germline CDR1 is LNHDA and CDR2 SQIVND (reference sequence). Here the CDR3 DNA reads TGTGCCAGTAGTATGCTAGCGGGAGTCGGGATTAATGAGCAGTTCTTC. Its protein product is CASSMLAGVGINEQFF.

This chain connects TRBV7-9 to TRBJ2-7; possibly TRBD1 for D (5 bases). The CDR3 has 14 amino acids. V was shortened by 2 bases and J by 2 bases, with 10 bases between the two germline ends. Germline V gives CDR1 SEHNR, CDR2 FQNEAQ (reference sequence). CDR3 amino acids: CASSLLGAPYEQYF. The CDR3 DNA follows: TGTGCCAGCAGCTTACTAGGGGCCCCCTACGAGCAGTACTTC.

This chain's CDR3 is CASSIRGSYSNQPQHF. The CDR3, as DNA: TGTGCCAGTAGTATTAGAGGGTCTTATAGCAATCAGCCCCAGCATTTT. The chain combines TRBV19 with TRBJ1-5; no reliable D call. V was trimmed by 3 bases and J by 0 bases, leaving 12 bases between them. The CDR3 length is 16 residues. CDR1 and CDR2 (germline): LNHDA, SQIVND (reference sequence). Variable domain in full (rest from reference TRBV19 and TRBJ1-5): DGGITQSPKYLFRKEGQNVTLSCEQNLNHDAMYWYRQDPGQGLRLIYYSQIVNDFQKGDIAEGYSVSREKKESFPLTVTSAQKNPTAFYLCASSIRGSYSNQPQHFGDGTRLSIL.

The chain carries TRBV7-2 and TRBJ2-3; 11 bases line up with TRBD1. With 4 bases clipped from V and 3 bases from J, the junction kept 6 bases outside the gene matches. The CDR3 has 16 amino acids. Germline CDR1 SGHTA, CDR2 FQGNSA. The CDR3 DNA follows: TGTGCCAGCAGCTCCAACCGGGACAGGGGGACAGATACGCAGTATTTT. Translated, it gives CASSSNRDRGTDTQYF.

The chain uses TRBV7-3 and TRBJ2-1; 7 bases match TRBD1. Germline-derived CDR1 and CDR2 are SGHTA and FQGTGA. The ends lost 5 bases at V and 3 bases at J; junction bases unmatched: 4. The CDR3 is 14 amino acids. CDR3 bases: TGTGCCAGCAGCCCAGGGGGTAACTACAATGAGCAGTTCTTC. Translation gives CASSPGGNYNEQFF.

In its sample, this clone was seen once. The rearrangement joins TRBV9 to TRBJ1-3; TRBD1 matches 7 bases. With 4 bases clipped from V and 2 bases from J, the junction kept 9 bases outside the gene matches. The CDR3 is 16 amino acids. CDR1 is SGDLS, CDR2 YYNGEE, per germline. The CDR3: CASSPRTGPTGNTIYF. The CDR3 DNA reads TGTGCCAGCAGCCCCAGGACAGGTCCAACTGGAAACACCATATATTTT. Based on the CDR3 plus reference TRBV9 and TRBJ1-3, the full variable domain is DSGVTQTPKHLITATGQRVTLRCSPRSGDLSVYWYQQSLDQGLQFLIQYYNGEERAKGNILERFSAQQFPDLHSELNLSSLELGDSALYFCASSPRTGPTGNTIYFGEGSWLTVV.

V gene TRBV10-3 combines with J gene TRBJ1-2, with D possibly matching TRBD1 (6 bases). Germline CDR1 reads ENHRY; CDR2 reads SYGVKD. Trimming removed 0 bases at V and 0 bases at J, with 14 bases between. CDR3 length: 17 residues. The DNA of the CDR3 is TGTGCCATCAGTGAGTCGTGGGTCGGACAGACTAACTATGGCTACACCTTC. It translates to CAISESWVGQTNYGYTF.